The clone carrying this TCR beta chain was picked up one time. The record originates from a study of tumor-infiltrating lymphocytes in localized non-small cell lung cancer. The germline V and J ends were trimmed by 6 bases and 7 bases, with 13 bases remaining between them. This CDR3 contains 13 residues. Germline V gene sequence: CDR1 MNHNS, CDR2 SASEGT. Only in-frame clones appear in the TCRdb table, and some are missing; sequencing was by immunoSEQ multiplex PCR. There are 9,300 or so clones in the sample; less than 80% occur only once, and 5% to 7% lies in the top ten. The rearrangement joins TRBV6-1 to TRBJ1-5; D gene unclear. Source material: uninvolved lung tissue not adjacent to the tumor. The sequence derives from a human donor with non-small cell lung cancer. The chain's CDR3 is CASSATIHQPQHF. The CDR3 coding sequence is TGTGCCAGCAGCGCCACGATCCACCAGCCCCAGCATTTT.